The rows below give T cell receptor beta chains drawn from one sample of a study of blood T cell repertoires in COVID-19. Here immunoSEQ multiplex PCR was the method, and the copy in TCRdb shows in-frame clones only, minus some. The sample lists 250,000 to 400,000 clones, about nine tenths occurring once. The sample consisted of peripheral blood. These receptors originate from a woman in her twenties or thirties with COVID-19, enrolled during active disease. The CDR3 runs from the conserved cysteine through the conserved F or W. The D gene is left open where the match is weak. Expanded clones get a size class; other rows say once, few or many, or leave the size out.

>-|-|TRBV5-5|TRBJ1-2
TGTGCCAGCAGCTTTGGGCAGGGCGGCTATGGCTACACCTTC
CASSFGQGGYGYTF
>-|-|TRBV7-2|TRBJ1-1
TGTGCCAGCAGCTTAGGTCGTATGGTAGAGGAAGCTTTCTTT
CASSLGRMVEEAFF
>once|-|TRBV12-3/TRBV12-4|TRBJ2-1
TGTGCCAGCAGTCGCGACAGGCACAATGAGCAGTTCTTC
CASSRDRHNEQFF
>-|-|TRBV27|TRBJ1-6
TGTGCCAGCAGTTGGTGGAGGGGTTTAGGTTCACCCCTCCACTTT
CASSWWRGLGSPLHF
>-|-|TRBV24-1|TRBJ1-2
TGTGCCACCAGTGATTGGGGGGGCGCTGGCTACACCTTC
CATSDWGGAGYTF
>-|-|TRBV7-9|TRBJ2-7
TGTGCCAGCAGCTTCAACTACGAGCAGTACTTC
CASSFNYEQYF
>-|-|TRBV2|TRBJ2-2
TGTGCCAGCAGTGAAGTCCTAGGACAGCCCGGGGAGCTGTTTTTT
CASSEVLGQPGELFF
>-|TRBD1|TRBV29-1|TRBJ1-1
TGCAGCGTTGAAGCCGGACAGGGAAGGGCTGAAGCTTTCTTT
CSVEAGQGRAEAFF
>-|TRBD2|TRBV19|TRBJ2-1
TGTGCCAGTAGTAGAACTAGCGCTTGGATCGATGAGCAGTTCTTC
CASSRTSAWIDEQFF
>-|-|TRBV5-4|TRBJ2-2
TGTGCCAGCAGCTTTATATCGAACACCGGGGAGCTGTTTTTT
CASSFISNTGELFF
>-|TRBD1|TRBV18|TRBJ2-1
TGTGCCAGCTCACCCGGGACAGGGGTCTACAATGAGCAGTTCTTC
CASSPGTGVYNEQFF
>few|-|TRBV9|TRBJ2-3
TGTGCCAGCAGCGTTTACAGAAAGGCCGACACAGATACGCAGTATTTT
CASSVYRKADTDTQYF
>-|-|TRBV6-2/TRBV6-3|TRBJ1-6
TGTGCCAGCAGCCAAGAAACGGGGGAAGGGCTTTGGCCCCTCCACTTT
CASSQETGEGLWPLHF
>few|TRBD2|TRBV6-1|TRBJ2-7
TGTGCCAGCAGTGAAGCCAGCGGGGCAGCCTACGAGCAGTACTTC
CASSEASGAAYEQYF
>-|-|TRBV3-1/TRBV3-2|TRBJ1-3
TGTGCCAGCAGCCTGGTGGGCAGCGGAGTTGGAAACACCATATATTTT
CASSLVGSGVGNTIYF
>-|-|TRBV11-3|TRBJ1-3
TGTGCCAGCAGCTTCGAACCCCGCGGCGCCATATATTTT
CASSFEPRGAIYF
>-|-|TRBV6-2/TRBV6-3|TRBJ2-1
TGTGCCAGCAGTGCCCACGCGGGGCCTTCCTACAATGAGCAGTTCTTC
CASSAHAGPSYNEQFF
>-|-|TRBV7-9|TRBJ1-1
TGTGCCAGCAGCCCCAAGGGGGGGAACATGAACACTGAAGCTTTCTTT
CASSPKGGNMNTEAFF
>-|TRBD1|TRBV19|TRBJ1-6
TGTGCCAGTAGCAACTCCGGGACAGGGGGCAAGAGTAATTCACCCCTCCACTTT
CASSNSGTGGKSNSPLHF
>-|-|TRBV21-1|TRBJ1-5
TGTGCCAGCAGCCGCACGACAGCGGGACAGCCCCAGCATTTT
CASSRTTAGQPQHF
>-|-|TRBV3-1/TRBV3-2|TRBJ2-1
TGTGCCAGCAGCCAAGAGGAGGACAATGAGCAGTTCTTC
CASSQEEDNEQFF
>-|TRBD1|TRBV19|TRBJ1-1
TGTGCCAGTAGTATGGGACAGGGGGTTGTTGGCACTGAAGCTTTCTTT
CASSMGQGVVGTEAFF
>-|-|TRBV4-2|TRBJ2-2
TGTGCCAGCAGCCAAGTCCTCAGGGTGAACACCGGGGAGCTGTTTTTT
CASSQVLRVNTGELFF
>-|TRBD1|TRBV19|TRBJ1-1
TGTGCCAGTAGTATGGGGACAGGGGGTAACACTGAAGCTTTCTTT
CASSMGTGGNTEAFF
>-|-|TRBV18|TRBJ1-6
TGTGCCAGCTCACCAGTGGGTCGGGAATCGAATTCACCCCTCCACTTT
CASSPVGRESNSPLHF
>-|TRBD2|TRBV7-8|TRBJ2-1
TGTGCCAGCAGCCCCGGGAGGGATGAGCAGTTCTTC
CASSPGRDEQFF
>-|-|TRBV4-2|TRBJ1-2
TGTGCCAGCAGCCAGACTCGGGACTATGGCTACACCTTC
CASSQTRDYGYTF
>few|-|TRBV30|TRBJ2-1
TGTGCCTGGAGTGGAACTCGGGGGGCCATCTACAATGAGCAGTTCTTC
CAWSGTRGAIYNEQFF
>-|-|TRBV20-1|TRBJ1-1
TGCAGTGCCAGTAACAGGGCAGTAGGGAAAGAAGCTTTCTTT
CSASNRAVGKEAFF
>-|TRBD1|TRBV5-4|TRBJ1-2
TGTGCCAGCACCCCGACAGGGTCGTCCGGCTACACCTTC
CASTPTGSSGYTF
>-|TRBD1|TRBV30|TRBJ1-3
TGTGCCTGGAGTGCAACCGGGACAGGGGGCGGAAACACCATATATTTT
CAWSATGTGGGNTIYF
>-|-|TRBV5-5|TRBJ1-1
TGTGCCAGCAGCTTGGCCGGTGTCAACCAAGCTTTCTTT
CASSLAGVNQAFF
>-|-|TRBV2|TRBJ1-3
TGTGCCAGCAGTGAACTCGAAGGAGAGCCTGGAAACACCATATATTTT
CASSELEGEPGNTIYF
>-|-|TRBV20-1|TRBJ1-5
TGCAGTGCTAGTGACGAGCAGGGGATCACAACACGCCAGCCCCAGCATTTT
CSASDEQGITTRQPQHF
>-|TRBD1|TRBV5-5|TRBJ2-1
TGTGCCAGCAGCTTGTCCTTTCAGGGGGCCCCCTACAATGAGCAGTTCTTC
CASSLSFQGAPYNEQFF
>-|-|TRBV29-1|TRBJ2-3
TGCAGCGTTATACAGGTGCTGTCTAGCACAGATACGCAGTATTTT
CSVIQVLSSTDTQYF
>-|-|TRBV5-1|TRBJ1-2
TGCGCCAGCAGCCCGCGGACGGAGGCTAACTATGGCTACACCTTC
CASSPRTEANYGYTF
>-|-|TRBV5-1|TRBJ1-1
TGCGCCAGCAGCTTGGACAGGCGGGGCACTGAAGCTTTCTTT
CASSLDRRGTEAFF
>-|-|TRBV4-2|TRBJ1-5
TGTGCCAGCAGCCCAACCAAACAGAGGGGCAATCAGCCCCAGCATTTT
CASSPTKQRGNQPQHF
>-|TRBD1|TRBV6-6|TRBJ2-5
TGTGCCAGCAGCCGGGACAGCCAAGAGACCCAGTACTTC
CASSRDSQETQYF
>-|-|TRBV5-1|TRBJ1-3
TGCGCCAGCAGCTTGGCCCAGGGATTCTCTGGAAACACCATATATTTT
CASSLAQGFSGNTIYF
>-|-|TRBV2|TRBJ1-2
TGTGCCAGCAATATCGGGGTGGGTGGCTACACCTTC
CASNIGVGGYTF
>-|TRBD2|TRBV5-3|TRBJ2-5
TGTGCCTATTACAGCGGGGGGGCCGAAGAGACCCAGTACTTC
CAYYSGGAEETQYF
>-|-|TRBV6-5|TRBJ2-2
TGTGCCAGCGGAGATACGAACACCGGGGAGCTGTTTTTT
CASGDTNTGELFF
>once|-|TRBV5-1|TRBJ1-6
TGCGCCAGCAGCTACCCCAGCTTT
CASSYPSF
>-|-|TRBV5-1|TRBJ2-5
TGCGCCAGCAGCTTGGTAAAGGGGGAGACCCAGTACTTC
CASSLVKGETQYF
>-|TRBD1|TRBV3-1/TRBV3-2|TRBJ1-2
TGTGCCAGCAGCCATCTAGGGGACAGTAGCTACACCTTC
CASSHLGDSSYTF
>once|-|TRBV10-2|TRBJ2-2
TGCGCCAGCAGGGTAATCAGGGGGGAGCTGTTTTTT
CASRVIRGELFF
>-|TRBD1|TRBV15|TRBJ1-4
TGTGCCACCAGCAGACAGGGGGCTGGGGAAAAACTGTTTTTT
CATSRQGAGEKLFF
>-|TRBD1|TRBV7-9|TRBJ1-2
TGTGCCAGCAGCCCTAGGGACAGGGGGCCAGGCTACACCTTC
CASSPRDRGPGYTF
>-|-|TRBV24-1|TRBJ2-1
TGTGCCACCAGTCTCACCCGACAGCCCAATGAGCAGTTCTTC
CATSLTRQPNEQFF